The 31 T cell receptor beta chains below come from one sample, sequenced in a study of shared clonotypes between healthy human individuals. Data came from immunoSEQ multiplex PCR; TCRdb stores just in-frame clones and leaves some out. The sample includes fewer than 700,000 clones, about 95% of them seen just once. CD8 cells regarded as naive lacked CD45RO, were positively chosen for CCR7, and omitted terminally differentiated effector memory CD45RA+ cells. The sample was naive CD8+ T cells sorted from blood. The receptors originated from a woman in her thirties in good health.

About this clone itself: The sample carries other DNA sequences with the same CDR3. V is TRBV7-9 and J is TRBJ2-7; no firm D call. The germline gives CDR1 SEHNR, CDR2 FQNEAQ (reference sequence). The CDR3 totals 14 residues. V shed 1 base and J shed 3 bases, with 10 bases lying between them. The DNA of the CDR3 is TGTGCCAGCAGCTTAGGTGGAGCCGGCTACGAGCAGTACTTC. Its protein product is CASSLGGAGYEQYF.

The gene calls are TRBV7-9 and TRBJ2-5, with a possible D match to TRBD2 (5 bases). The DNA end is a closer match to TRBJ2-7, so the J assignment may be wrong. The CDR3 is 15 amino acids. In germline, CDR1 is SEHNR, CDR2 FQNEAQ (reference sequence). CDR3 in amino acids: CASSLTSEGSYEQYF. CDR3 coding DNA: TGTGCCAGCAGCTTAACCTCCGAGGGATCCTACGAGCAGTACTTC.

The chain links TRBV28 to TRBJ2-5; D assignment may be TRBD1 or TRBD2 (5 bases each). The closer fit of TRBJ2-7 to the DNA end suggests the J call may be wrong. The CDR3 has 14 amino acids. In germline, CDR1 is MDHEN, CDR2 SYDVKM. DNA of the CDR3: TGTGCCAGCAGTGCCCCCGGGGCGTCCCACGAGCAGTACTTC. This gives the protein CASSAPGASHEQYF.

The chain joins TRBV27 to TRBJ2-1; D remains ambiguous. V was trimmed by 6 bases and J by 8 bases, leaving 20 bases between them. The CDR3 has 15 amino acids. Germline V lookup: CDR1 MNHEY, CDR2 SMNVEV (reference sequence). CDR3 DNA sequence: TGTGCCAGCAGCCCTCTTGGGCCTCAGCCCGATGAGCAGTTCTTC. It is translated as CASSPLGPQPDEQFF.

The chain employs TRBV27 and TRBJ2-2; D possibly corresponds to TRBD2 (6 bases). The CDR3 runs 14 residues. Germline V lookup: CDR1 MNHEY, CDR2 SMNVEV (reference sequence). The V end lost 7 bases, the J end lost 2 bases, and 11 bases lay between the germline ends. CDR3 residues: CASTPGSNTGELFF. The CDR3 DNA reads TGTGCCAGCACTCCCGGGAGTAACACCGGGGAGCTGTTTTTT.

V gene TRBV7-8 combines with J gene TRBJ2-7; 11 bases map to TRBD2. The CDR3 is 20 amino acids. V shed 1 base, J shed 9 bases, and the junction held 23 bases outside the gene matches. Germline CDR1 SGHVS, CDR2 FQNEAQ. The DNA of the CDR3 is TGTGCCAGCAGCTTAGGTGGGGCCGGGACTAGCGGAGCCCGGGTAGGTGGGCAGTACTTC. Translation: CASSLGGAGTSGARVGGQYF.

This chain connects TRBV2 to TRBJ1-2, with 7 nucleotides matching TRBD1. Trimming took 6 bases from V and 5 from J; bases not matched to a gene: 0. Germline CDR1 SNHLY, CDR2 FYNNEI. There are 11 residues in the CDR3. CDR3 sequence reads: CASRTGYGYTF. DNA of the CDR3: TGTGCCAGCAGGACAGGGTATGGCTACACCTTC.

The rearrangement links TRBV6-1 to TRBJ1-2; no reliable D call. The germline V and J ends were trimmed by 3 bases and 4 bases, with 9 bases remaining between them. Germline V CDR1 and CDR2: MNHNS, SASEGT. The CDR3 consists of 13 residues. The CDR3 DNA is TGTGCCAGCAGTGATCGAGGGATCTATGGCTACACCTTC. This sequence encodes CASSDRGIYGYTF.

This clone appeared once. The rearrangement joins TRBV9 to TRBJ1-1; D perhaps matches TRBD1 (5 bases). V lost 0 bases to trimming and J lost 8 bases, with 8 bases between them. The length of the CDR3 is 12 residues. The germline V gene has CDR1 SGDLS and CDR2 YYNGEE. CDR3 in DNA: TGTGCCAGCAGCGTAGAGGGACTGGAAGCTTTCTTT. Protein: CASSVEGLEAFF.

A remark on this clone: The sample holds other DNA sequences that translate to the same CDR3. V and J are TRBV27 and TRBJ2-7; 7 nucleotides align to TRBD1. V lost 3 bases and J lost 1; bases outside the gene matches: 0. The CDR3 totals 13 residues. The germline V gene has CDR1 MNHEY and CDR2 SMNVEV (reference sequence). CDR3 DNA sequence: TGTGCCAGCAGTTTGGGACAGTCCTACGAGCAGTACTTC. As protein: CASSLGQSYEQYF.

The V call is TRBV5-4, the J call TRBJ2-7, with TRBD1 matching over 8 bases. The CDR3 is 14 amino acids. Trimming removed 1 base from V and 6 bases from J; junction bases left unmatched: 6. Germline V gene sequence: CDR1 SGHNT, CDR2 YYREEE (reference sequence). This chain's CDR3 is CASSLRTGFGEQYF. CDR3 sequence (DNA): TGTGCCAGCAGCTTGAGGACAGGGTTTGGCGAGCAGTACTTC.

The chain carries TRBV5-5 and TRBJ2-1; the D is unclear. V shed 2 bases and J shed 6 bases, with 15 bases lying between them. This CDR3 has 15 amino acids. Germline CDR1 and CDR2: SGHKS and YYEKEE (reference sequence). The CDR3 loop reads CASSFELLVGNEQFF. CDR3 bases: TGTGCCAGCAGCTTCGAACTACTCGTAGGCAATGAGCAGTTCTTC.

The chain has TRBV27 and TRBJ2-7; 8 bases map to TRBD1. V lost 5 bases and J lost 2; bases outside the gene matches: 5. CDR3 size: 14 residues. Germline CDR1 is MNHEY and CDR2 is SMNVEV (reference sequence). As DNA, the CDR3 is TGTGCCAGCAGTCCGGGACAGGTGCCCTACGAGCAGTACTTC. It encodes CASSPGQVPYEQYF.

This clone showed up just once. The J gene is TRBJ2-2, the V gene TRBV27, with D perhaps matching TRBD1 (6 bases). The germline V gene has CDR1 MNHEY and CDR2 SMNVEV (reference sequence). V lost 5 bases and J 4 bases, leaving 8 bases between the germline ends. CDR3 length: 13 amino acids. CDR3 coding DNA: TGTGCCAGCAGTCGCAGGGGCACCGGGGAGCTGTTTTTT. Encoded protein: CASSRRGTGELFF.

V gene TRBV11-2 combines with J gene TRBJ1-1, with unresolved D. Trimming left V 0 bases short and J 0 bases short, with 8 bases between. The CDR3 loop spans 15 amino acids. Germline loops: CDR1 SGHAT, CDR2 FQNNGV. The chain's CDR3 is CASSLDGPLNTEAFF. The CDR3 nucleotides are TGTGCCAGCAGCTTAGATGGACCCCTGAACACTGAAGCTTTCTTT. The full variable domain, with the rest looked up from reference TRBV11-2 and TRBJ1-1, is EAGVAQSPRYKIIEKRQSVAFWCNPISGHATLYWYQQILGQGPKLLIQFQNNGVVDDSQLPKDRFSAERLKGVDSTLKIQPAKLEDSAVYLCASSLDGPLNTEAFFGQGTRLTVV.

The chain is built from TRBV9 and TRBJ2-2; TRBD1 matches at 7 bases. With V trimmed by 1 base and J by 7 bases, 7 bases remained unmatched. Looked up from germline, CDR1 is SGDLS and CDR2 is YYNGEE. The CDR3 has 15 residues. In nucleotides, the CDR3 is TGTGCCAGCAGCGTAAGACAGGGTGGGAACGGGGAGCTGTTTTTT. Amino acid sequence: CASSVRQGGNGELFF.

The table lists this clone with a count of one. This sequence joins TRBV27 and TRBJ2-2; 10 bases fit TRBD2. CDR3 length equals 15 residues. Germline CDR1 MNHEY, CDR2 SMNVEV (reference sequence). V lost 5 bases, J lost 4 bases, and 4 bases stayed unmatched. CDR3 DNA sequence: TGTGCCAGCAGTCCAAGCGGGAGGGGCACCGGGGAGCTGTTTTTT. Translating gives CASSPSGRGTGELFF.

This chain uses TRBV4-1 with TRBJ2-7; D gene unclear. Per germline, CDR1 MGHRA and CDR2 YSYEKL. This CDR3 region has 16 residues. Trimming cost V 0 bases and J 4 bases, with 16 bases left between them. The CDR3 loop reads CASSQDSSRMNYEQYF. DNA for the CDR3: TGCGCCAGCAGCCAAGACTCGTCCCGGATGAATTACGAGCAGTACTTC.

This chain joins TRBV27 and TRBJ1-2, with D uncertain. From germline, CDR1 is MNHEY and CDR2 SMNVEV (reference sequence). The CDR3 covers 15 residues. The V end lost 3 bases, the J end lost 7 bases, and 18 bases lay between the germline ends. CDR3 in amino acids: CASSLRVYQGSGYTF. The CDR3 bases are TGTGCCAGCAGTTTGAGAGTTTATCAAGGCTCTGGCTACACCTTC.

The J gene is TRBJ2-3, the V gene TRBV14; D possibly corresponds to TRBD2 (6 bases). The CDR3 has 17 residues. Germline-derived CDR1 and CDR2 are SGHDN and FVKESK. The V end lost 0 bases, the J end lost 4 bases, and 17 bases lay between the germline ends. The CDR3 region is CASSQDQGGIKPDTQYF. CDR3 coding DNA: TGTGCCAGCAGCCAAGATCAGGGCGGGATTAAGCCAGATACGCAGTATTTT.

J is TRBJ1-5 and V is TRBV27, with D tentatively TRBD1 (6 bases). The germline CDR1 and CDR2 sequences are MNHEY and SMNVEV (reference sequence). Deletions cut 6 bases from V and 3 bases from J, with 9 bases between. The CDR3 length is 13 residues. The CDR3 DNA reads TGTGCCAGCAGCGACAGGCACAATCAGCCCCAGCATTTT. This sequence encodes CASSDRHNQPQHF.

The chain carries TRBV28 and TRBJ1-2, with 11 bases aligning to TRBD1. In germline, CDR1 is MDHEN, CDR2 SYDVKM. CDR3 length: 13 residues. The V gene end was trimmed by 5 bases and the J gene end by 7 bases; junction bases not matched to a gene: 3. The DNA of the CDR3 is TGTGCCAGCAGTACGGGGACAGGGGGTGGCTACACCTTC. Its protein is CASSTGTGGGYTF.

The gene calls are TRBV5-4 and TRBJ1-1, with D possibly being TRBD1 (5 bases). The CDR3 has 14 amino acids. CDR1 is SGHNT, CDR2 YYREEE, per germline (reference sequence). V was clipped by 2 bases and J by 3 bases, with 11 bases between them. Here the CDR3 DNA reads TGTGCCAGCAGCTTTACTCCGGGGGACACTGAAGCTTTCTTT. This sequence encodes CASSFTPGDTEAFF.

CDR3 protein: CASSAGLAGRYEQYF. The CDR3 nucleotides are TGTGCCAGCAGCGCGGGACTAGCGGGCCGCTACGAGCAGTACTTC. The chain carries TRBV5-8 and TRBJ2-7, with 12 bases matching TRBD2. The CDR3 length is 15 residues. Losses at the gene ends were 4 bases for V and 3 bases for J; bases not matched to a gene: 5. Germline V gene sequence: CDR1 SGHTS, CDR2 YDEGEE. The whole variable domain, remainder taken from reference TRBV5-8 and TRBJ2-7, is EAGVTQSPTHLIKTRGQQATLRCSPISGHTSVYWYQQALGLGLQFLLWYDEGEERNRGNFPPRFSGRQFPNYSSELNVNALELEDSALYLCASSAGLAGRYEQYFGPGTRLTVT.

This sequence joins TRBV28 and TRBJ2-1; possibly TRBD2 for D (5 bases). V gave up 7 bases and J gave up 4 bases, with 17 bases separating them. The CDR3 has 15 amino acids. Per the germline V gene, CDR1 is MDHEN and CDR2 is SYDVKM. CDR3 nucleotides: TGTGCCAGCACCACCGACTACGGGGTTTACAATGAGCAGTTCTTC. Residues: CASTTDYGVYNEQFF.

V and J are TRBV28 and TRBJ1-2; D unclear. Germline V gene lookup returns CDR1 MDHEN and CDR2 SYDVKM. Trimming pared 6 bases from V and 4 bases from J, leaving 15 bases between. The CDR3 has 14 residues. The CDR3 DNA sequence: TGTGCCAGCAGCCCGACGGGTTGGGTCTATGGCTACACCTTC. This sequence encodes CASSPTGWVYGYTF.

V is TRBV29-1 and J is TRBJ1-1; D remains unclear. V was pared by 1 base and J by 3 bases, with 9 bases between. The CDR3 contains 13 residues. Germline V gene data show CDR1 as SQVTM and CDR2 as ANQGSEA. The CDR3 loop reads CSVEVPGYTEAFF. CDR3 nucleotides: TGCAGCGTTGAAGTTCCCGGTTACACTGAAGCTTTCTTT.

This rearrangement joins TRBV5-1 to TRBJ2-3, with 13 bases lining up with TRBD2. V trimming: 0 bases; J trimming: 6 bases; junction bases outside the gene matches: 10. CDR1 SGHRS and CDR2 YFSETQ come from the germline V gene. This CDR3 has 18 amino acids. The CDR3 loop reads CASSLELAGGPGSDTQYF. CDR3 coding DNA: TGCGCCAGCAGCTTGGAACTAGCGGGAGGGCCGGGGAGCGATACGCAGTATTTT.

CDR3 sequence reads: CASRLAGGTYNEQFF. The DNA of the CDR3 is TGTGCCAGTAGGCTAGCGGGAGGGACCTACAATGAGCAGTTCTTC. This chain connects TRBV19 to TRBJ2-1; TRBD2 agrees at 12 bases. CDR1 is LNHDA and CDR2 is SQIVND in the germline V gene (reference sequence). The CDR3 runs 15 residues. V gave up 6 bases and J gave up 2 bases; unmatched junction bases: 2.

This rearrangement joins TRBV7-9 to TRBJ2-1; D not resolved. The CDR3 sequence is 14 residues long. Germline lookup yields CDR1 SEHNR and CDR2 FQNEAQ (reference sequence). Trimming stripped 3 bases from V and 9 bases from J, with 15 bases between. CDR3 DNA sequence: TGTGCCAGCAGCTTTCACAATTCCCTTGGTGAGCAGTTCTTC. Residues: CASSFHNSLGEQFF.

V gene TRBV29-1 combines with J gene TRBJ2-5; 7 positions agree with TRBD1. The tail of the sequence fits TRBJ2-7 better, so the J call may be wrong. Germline lookup yields CDR1 SQVTM and CDR2 ANQGSEA. CDR3 length equals 13 residues. The CDR3 bases are TGCAGCGTCTACGGGACAGCTAACTACGAGCAGTACTTC. It specifies CSVYGTANYEQYF.